This record looks at one TCR beta chain sequence and its context. The antigen is not known. The sample belongs to a study of cytomegalovirus exposure and HLA in healthy donors. Across the whole study: Within an early data release were roughly 90 million unique TCRs drawn from HLA-typed donors.

The PCR made use of 60 Vbeta and 13 Jbeta primers. The repertoire was sequenced with immunoSEQ multiplex PCR; TCRdb's copy has only in-frame clones and lacks some. The sample shows around 99,000 clones, approximately 63% of them seen only once. Notes on the study in general: A missense variant in DCLRE1C was later tied to TCR beta V- and J-gene trimming. Further analysis was carried out later, and it showed several of the most significant clusters appearing linked to common viral pathogens.

The V gene end was trimmed by 0 bases and the J gene end by 10 bases; junction bases not matched to a gene: 6. Germline-derived CDR1 and CDR2 are LNHNV and YYDKDF (reference sequence). The CDR3 length is 15 residues. This TCR was sampled from a woman under 40 in good health and CMV-seronegative. What was sequenced was PBMCs. V usage is TRBV15 and J usage is TRBJ2-1; TRBD2 matches at 10 bases. For the CDR3, the DNA is TGTGCCACCAGCAGAGACCTAGCGGGAGCCCGGGAGCAGTTCTTC. Translated, it gives CATSRDLAGAREQFF.